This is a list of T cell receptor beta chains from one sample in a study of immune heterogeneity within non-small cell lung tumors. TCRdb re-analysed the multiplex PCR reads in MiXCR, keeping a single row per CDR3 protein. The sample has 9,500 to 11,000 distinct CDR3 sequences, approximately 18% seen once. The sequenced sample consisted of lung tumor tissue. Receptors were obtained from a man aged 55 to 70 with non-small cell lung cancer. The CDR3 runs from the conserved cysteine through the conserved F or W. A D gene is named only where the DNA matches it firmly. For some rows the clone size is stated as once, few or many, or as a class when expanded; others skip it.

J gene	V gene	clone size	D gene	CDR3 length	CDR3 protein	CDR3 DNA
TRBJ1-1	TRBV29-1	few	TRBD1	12	CSGDRLNTEAFF	TGCAGCGGGGACAGACTGAACACTGAAGCTTTCTTT
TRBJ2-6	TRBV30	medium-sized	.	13	CAQRDSGANVLTF	TGTGCCCAACGGGACTCTGGGGCCAACGTCCTGACTTTC
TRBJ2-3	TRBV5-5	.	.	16	CASSFGVDFSTDTQYF	TGTGCCAGCAGCTTTGGGGTAGACTTTAGCACAGATACGCAGTATTTT
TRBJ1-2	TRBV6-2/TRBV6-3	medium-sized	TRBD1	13	CASSYRQGGGYTF	TGTGCCAGCAGTTACCGACAGGGTGGTGGCTACACCTTC
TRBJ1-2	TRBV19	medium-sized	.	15	CASSIYRHHNYGYTF	TGTGCCAGTAGTATCTACAGACACCATAACTATGGCTACACCTTC
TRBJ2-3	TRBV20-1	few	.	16	CSARDRGQGATDTQYF	TGCAGTGCTAGAGATAGGGGACAAGGGGCGACAGATACGCAGTATTTT
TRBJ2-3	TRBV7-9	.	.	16	CASSPRGAGDTDTQYF	TGTGCCAGCAGCCCTAGGGGGGCGGGAGACACAGATACGCAGTATTTT
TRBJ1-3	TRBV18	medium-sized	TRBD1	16	CASSPLGDRPGNTIYF	TGTGCCAGCTCACCCCTGGGGGACAGGCCCGGAAACACCATATATTTT
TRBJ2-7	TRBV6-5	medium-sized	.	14	CASSYSILGWEQYF	TGTGCCAGCAGTTACTCGATTTTGGGATGGGAGCAGTACTTC
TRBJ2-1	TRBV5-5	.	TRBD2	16	CASSLLAGGVNNEQFF	TGTGCCAGCAGCTTGTTAGCGGGGGGAGTCAACAATGAGCAGTTCTTC
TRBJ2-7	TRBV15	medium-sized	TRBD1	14	CATKSGTGSYEQYF	TGTGCCACCAAGTCCGGGACAGGATCCTACGAGCAGTACTTC
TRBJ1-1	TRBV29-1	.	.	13	CSVEAGFLAEAFF	TGCAGCGTAGAGGCAGGGTTTTTGGCTGAAGCTTTCTTT
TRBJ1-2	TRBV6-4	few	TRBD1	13	CASSSTGAAYYTF	TGTGCCAGCAGTTCGACAGGGGCTGCTTATTACACCTTC
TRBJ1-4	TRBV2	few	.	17	CASSVTGLTVPNEKLFF	TGTGCCAGCAGTGTAACGGGACTTACAGTCCCTAATGAAAAACTGTTTTTT
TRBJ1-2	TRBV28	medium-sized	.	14	CASRASGGRQGYTF	TGTGCCAGCAGAGCATCGGGAGGGCGTCAAGGCTACACCTTC
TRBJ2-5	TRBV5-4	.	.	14	CASSLDLGRETQYF	TGTGCCAGCAGCTTGGACCTGGGTCGGGAGACCCAGTACTTC
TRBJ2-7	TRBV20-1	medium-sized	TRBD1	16	CSARFDRGPSSYEQYF	TGCAGTGCTCGATTTGACAGGGGGCCTAGCTCCTACGAGCAGTACTTC
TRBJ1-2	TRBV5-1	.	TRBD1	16	CASSSTPGTGAVSYTF	TGCGCCAGCAGCTCAACCCCCGGGACAGGGGCGGTTAGCTACACCTTC
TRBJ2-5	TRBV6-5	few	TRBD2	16	CASSYLTSGAPGGEYF	TGTGCCAGCAGTTACCTGACTAGCGGGGCTCCCGGGGGGGAGTACTTC
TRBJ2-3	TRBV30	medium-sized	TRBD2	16	CARKPNSGSSTDTQYF	TGTGCCAGGAAACCAAATAGCGGGAGTAGCACAGATACGCAGTATTTT
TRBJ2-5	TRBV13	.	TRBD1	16	CASSSTSGQGIETQYF	TGTGCCAGCAGCTCCACCTCCGGACAGGGGATTGAGACCCAGTACTTC
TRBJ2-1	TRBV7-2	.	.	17	CASSSTGDSYVHNEQFF	TGTGCCAGCAGCTCTACCGGCGACAGCTACGTCCACAATGAGCAGTTCTTC
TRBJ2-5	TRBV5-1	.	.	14	CASSLATSGETQYF	TGCGCCAGCAGCTTGGCCACTAGTGGAGAGACCCAGTACTTC
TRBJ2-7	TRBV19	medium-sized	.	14	CASSIRGTHYEQYF	TGTGCCAGTAGTATAAGGGGGACACACTACGAGCAGTACTTC
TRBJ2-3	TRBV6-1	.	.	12	CASSEAADTQYF	TGTGCCAGCAGTGAGGCTGCAGATACGCAGTATTTT
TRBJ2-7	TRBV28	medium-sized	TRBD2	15	CASSPATSGSPEQYF	TGTGCCAGCAGTCCCGCGACTAGCGGGAGTCCCGAGCAGTACTTC
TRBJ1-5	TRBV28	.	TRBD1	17	CASSTHPRTGMGQPQHF	TGTGCCAGCAGTACCCACCCTCGGACAGGGATGGGTCAGCCCCAGCATTTT
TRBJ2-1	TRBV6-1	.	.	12	CASRLIVNEQFF	TGTGCCAGCAGACTCATTGTAAATGAGCAGTTCTTC
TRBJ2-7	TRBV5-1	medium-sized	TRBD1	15	CASSLRTGGAYEQYF	TGCGCCAGCAGCTTGAGGACAGGGGGCGCCTACGAGCAGTACTTC
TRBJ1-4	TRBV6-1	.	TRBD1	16	CASSIYGTGAREKLFF	TGTGCCAGCAGTATCTACGGGACAGGCGCTCGGGAAAAACTGTTTTTT
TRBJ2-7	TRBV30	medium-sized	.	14	CAWTPLLDYYEQYF	TGTGCCTGGACCCCCCTCCTAGACTACTACGAGCAGTACTTC
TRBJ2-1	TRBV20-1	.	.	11	CSARGGIEQFF	TGCAGTGCTAGGGGGGGCATTGAGCAGTTCTTC
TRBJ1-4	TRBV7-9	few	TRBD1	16	CASSLTGESTNEKLFF	TGTGCCAGCAGCCTAACAGGGGAGTCAACTAATGAAAAACTGTTTTTT
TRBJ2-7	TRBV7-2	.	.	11	CASSFSHEQYF	TGTGCCAGCAGCTTCTCCCACGAGCAGTACTTC
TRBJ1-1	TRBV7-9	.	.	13	CASSFADRLESFF	TGTGCCAGCAGTTTTGCCGACAGGCTTGAGTCCTTCTTT
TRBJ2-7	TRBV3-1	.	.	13	CASGLGTSYEQYF	TGTGCCAGCGGCCTAGGGACCTCCTACGAGCAGTACTTC
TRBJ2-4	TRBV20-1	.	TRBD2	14	CSARGTSIRGEQSF	TGCAGTGCTAGAGGGACTAGCATCAGGGGTGAGCAGTCCTTC
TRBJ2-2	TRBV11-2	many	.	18	CASSPNRFEGRVDGELFF	TGTGCCAGCAGCCCCAACCGATTTGAGGGCAGGGTAGACGGGGAGCTGTTTTTT
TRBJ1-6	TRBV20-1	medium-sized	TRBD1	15	CSARPTGGSNSPLHF	TGCAGTGCTAGACCAACAGGGGGTAGTAATTCACCCCTCCACTTT
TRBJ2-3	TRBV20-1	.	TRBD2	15	CSAPARAGGPNTQYF	TGCAGTGCTCCTGCTCGTGCGGGAGGGCCAAATACGCAGTATTTT
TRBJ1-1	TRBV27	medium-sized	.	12	CASSLGDTEAFF	TGTGCCAGCAGTTTAGGGGACACTGAAGCTTTCTTT
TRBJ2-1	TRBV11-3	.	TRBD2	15	CASSLVERECNEQFF	TGTGCCAGCAGCTTAGTTGAGCGGGAGTGCAATGAGCAGTTCTTC
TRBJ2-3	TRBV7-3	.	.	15	CASSSTGSWRDTQYF	TGTGCCAGCAGTTCGACGGGGAGCTGGAGGGATACGCAGTATTTT
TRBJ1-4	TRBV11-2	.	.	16	CASSPSTGTRGEKLFF	TGTGCCAGCAGCCCATCGACAGGCACACGGGGTGAAAAACTGTTTTTT
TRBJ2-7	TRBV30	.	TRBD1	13	CAWARTGGYEQYF	TGTGCCTGGGCCCGGACAGGGGGCTACGAGCAGTACTTC
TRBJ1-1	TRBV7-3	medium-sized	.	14	CASSPRVRGTEAFF	TGTGCCAGCAGCCCCAGGGTGAGGGGCACTGAAGCTTTCTTT
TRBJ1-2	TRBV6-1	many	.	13	CASSESRNYGYTF	TGTGCCAGCAGTGAAAGCCGTAACTATGGCTACACCTTC
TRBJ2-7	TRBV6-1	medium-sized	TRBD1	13	CASSGDRGDEQYF	TGTGCCAGCAGTGGGGACAGGGGAGACGAGCAGTACTTC
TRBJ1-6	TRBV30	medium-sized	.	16	CAWSRVSSSYNSPLHF	TGTGCCTGGAGTAGGGTGAGCAGCTCCTATAATTCACCCCTCCACTTT
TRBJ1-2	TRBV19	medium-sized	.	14	CASSMVTPNYGYTF	TGTGCCAGTAGTATGGTGACGCCCAACTATGGCTACACCTTC
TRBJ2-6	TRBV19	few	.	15	CASTTKGAGANVLTF	TGTGCCAGTACCACCAAGGGCGCTGGGGCCAACGTCCTGACTTTC